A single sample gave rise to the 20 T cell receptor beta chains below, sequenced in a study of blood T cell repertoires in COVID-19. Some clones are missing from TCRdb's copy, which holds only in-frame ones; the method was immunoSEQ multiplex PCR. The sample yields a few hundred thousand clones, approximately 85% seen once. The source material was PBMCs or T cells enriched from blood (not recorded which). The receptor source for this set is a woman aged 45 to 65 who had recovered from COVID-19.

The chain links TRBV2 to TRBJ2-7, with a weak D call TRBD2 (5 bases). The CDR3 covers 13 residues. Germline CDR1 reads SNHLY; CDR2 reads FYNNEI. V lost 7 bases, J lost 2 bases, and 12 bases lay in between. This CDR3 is CASMVGEAYEQYF. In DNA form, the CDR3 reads TGTGCCAGCATGGTGGGAGAGGCCTACGAGCAGTACTTC.

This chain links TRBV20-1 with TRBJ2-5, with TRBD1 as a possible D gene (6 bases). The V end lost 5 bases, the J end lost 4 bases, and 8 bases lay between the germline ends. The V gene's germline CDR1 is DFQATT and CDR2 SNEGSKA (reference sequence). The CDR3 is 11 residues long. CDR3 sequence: CSAWTVETQYF. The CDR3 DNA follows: TGCAGTGCTTGGACAGTAGAGACCCAGTACTTC.

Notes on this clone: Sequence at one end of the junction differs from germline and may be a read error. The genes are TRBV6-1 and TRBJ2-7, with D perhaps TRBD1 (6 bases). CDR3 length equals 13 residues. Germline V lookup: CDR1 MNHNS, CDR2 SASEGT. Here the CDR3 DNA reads TGTGCCAGCAGGGAAGACAGGTTTGGCGAGCAGTACTTC. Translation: CASREDRFGEQYF.

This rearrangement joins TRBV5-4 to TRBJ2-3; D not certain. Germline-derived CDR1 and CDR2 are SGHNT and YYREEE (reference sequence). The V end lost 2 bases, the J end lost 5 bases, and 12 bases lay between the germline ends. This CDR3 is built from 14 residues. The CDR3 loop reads CASSLGSRGDTQYF. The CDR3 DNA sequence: TGTGCCAGCAGCTTAGGTAGCCGCGGAGATACGCAGTATTTT.

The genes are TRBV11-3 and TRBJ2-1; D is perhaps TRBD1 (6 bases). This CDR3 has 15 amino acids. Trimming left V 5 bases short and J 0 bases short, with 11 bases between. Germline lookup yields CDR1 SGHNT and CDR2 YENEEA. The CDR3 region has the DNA TGTGCCAGCAGCCGCCAGGGGAGCTCCTACAATGAGCAGTTCTTC. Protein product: CASSRQGSSYNEQFF.

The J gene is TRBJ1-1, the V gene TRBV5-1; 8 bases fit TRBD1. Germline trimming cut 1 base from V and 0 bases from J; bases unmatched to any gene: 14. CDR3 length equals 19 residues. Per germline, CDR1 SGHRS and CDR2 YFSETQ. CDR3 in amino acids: CASSLLPNGQGFMNTEAFF. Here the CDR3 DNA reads TGCGCCAGCAGCTTGCTCCCCAACGGACAGGGCTTCATGAACACTGAAGCTTTCTTT. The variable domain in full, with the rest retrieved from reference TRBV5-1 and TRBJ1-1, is KAGVTQTPRYLIKTRGQQVTLSCSPISGHRSVSWYQQTPGQGLQFLFEYFSETQRNKGNFPGRFSGRQFSNSRSEMNVSTLELGDSALYLCASSLLPNGQGFMNTEAFFGQGTRLTVV.

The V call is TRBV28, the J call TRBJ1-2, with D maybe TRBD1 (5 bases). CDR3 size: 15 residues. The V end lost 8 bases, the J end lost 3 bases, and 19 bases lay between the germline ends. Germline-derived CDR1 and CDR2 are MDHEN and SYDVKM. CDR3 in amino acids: CASRIGHSDHYGYTF. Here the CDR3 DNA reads TGTGCCAGCCGTATCGGACACTCCGATCACTATGGCTACACCTTC.

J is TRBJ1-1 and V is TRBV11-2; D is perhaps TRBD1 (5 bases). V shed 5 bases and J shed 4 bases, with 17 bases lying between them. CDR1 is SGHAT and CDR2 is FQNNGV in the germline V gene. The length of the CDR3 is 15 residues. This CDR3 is CASSPRRGWATEAFF. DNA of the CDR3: TGTGCCAGCAGCCCCCGGCGGGGCTGGGCCACTGAAGCTTTCTTT.

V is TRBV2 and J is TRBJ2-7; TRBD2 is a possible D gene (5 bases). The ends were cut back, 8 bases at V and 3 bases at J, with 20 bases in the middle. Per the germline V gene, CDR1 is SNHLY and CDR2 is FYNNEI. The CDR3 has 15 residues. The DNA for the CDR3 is TGTGCCAGCTACAGCCCACTAGTCCAAGGCTACGAGCAGTACTTC. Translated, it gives CASYSPLVQGYEQYF.

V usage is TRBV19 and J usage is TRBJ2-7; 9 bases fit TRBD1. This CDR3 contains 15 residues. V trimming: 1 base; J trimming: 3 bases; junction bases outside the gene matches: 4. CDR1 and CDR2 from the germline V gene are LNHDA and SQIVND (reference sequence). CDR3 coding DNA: TGTGCCAGTAGTATAGGTGACAGGGGGAGCTACGAGCAGTACTTC. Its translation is CASSIGDRGSYEQYF.

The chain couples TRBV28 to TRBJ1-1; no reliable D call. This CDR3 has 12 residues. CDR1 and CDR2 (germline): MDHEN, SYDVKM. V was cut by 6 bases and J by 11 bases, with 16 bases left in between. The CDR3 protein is CASSRRQPAAFF. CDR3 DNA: TGTGCCAGCAGCCGTAGACAACCGGCGGCTTTCTTT.

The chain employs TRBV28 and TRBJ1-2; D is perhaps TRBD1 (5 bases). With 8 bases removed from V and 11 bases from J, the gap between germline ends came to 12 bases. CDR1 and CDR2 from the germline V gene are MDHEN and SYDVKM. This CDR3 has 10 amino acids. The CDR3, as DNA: TGTGCCAGCGGGGGGGGTGGTTACACCTTC. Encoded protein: CASGGGGYTF.

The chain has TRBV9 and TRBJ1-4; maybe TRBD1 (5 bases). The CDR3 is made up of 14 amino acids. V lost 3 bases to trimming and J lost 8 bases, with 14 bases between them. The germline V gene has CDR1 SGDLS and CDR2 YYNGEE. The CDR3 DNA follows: TGTGCCAGCAGCGGGGGCAGGGCCAACGAAAAACTGTTTTTT. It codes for CASSGGRANEKLFF.

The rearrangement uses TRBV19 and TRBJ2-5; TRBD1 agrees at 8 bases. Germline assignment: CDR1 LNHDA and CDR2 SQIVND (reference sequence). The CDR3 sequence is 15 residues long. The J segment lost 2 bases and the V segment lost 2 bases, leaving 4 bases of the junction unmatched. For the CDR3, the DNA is TGTGCCAGTAGTATAACAGGGGGAAGGCAAGAGACCCAGTACTTC. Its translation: CASSITGGRQETQYF.

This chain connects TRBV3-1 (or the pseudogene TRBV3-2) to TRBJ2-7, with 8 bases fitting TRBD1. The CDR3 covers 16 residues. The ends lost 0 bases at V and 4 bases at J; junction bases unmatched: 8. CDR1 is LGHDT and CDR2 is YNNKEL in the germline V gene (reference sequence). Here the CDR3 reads CASSQDRSGGRYEQYF. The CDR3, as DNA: TGTGCCAGCAGCCAAGATAGGTCAGGGGGCAGGTACGAGCAGTACTTC.

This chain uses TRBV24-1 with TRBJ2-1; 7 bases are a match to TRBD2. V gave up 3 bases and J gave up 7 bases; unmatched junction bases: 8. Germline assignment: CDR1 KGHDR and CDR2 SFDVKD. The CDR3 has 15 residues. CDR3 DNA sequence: TGTGCCACCAGTGATACCGGCGGGAGCAGTAATGAGCAGTTCTTC. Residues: CATSDTGGSSNEQFF.

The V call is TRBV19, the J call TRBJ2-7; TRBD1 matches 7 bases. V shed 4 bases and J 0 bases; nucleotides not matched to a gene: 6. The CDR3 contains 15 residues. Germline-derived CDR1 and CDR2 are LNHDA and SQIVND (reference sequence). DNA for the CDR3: TGTGCCAGTAGTACCGCAGGGGGTTTCTCCTACGAGCAGTACTTC. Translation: CASSTAGGFSYEQYF.

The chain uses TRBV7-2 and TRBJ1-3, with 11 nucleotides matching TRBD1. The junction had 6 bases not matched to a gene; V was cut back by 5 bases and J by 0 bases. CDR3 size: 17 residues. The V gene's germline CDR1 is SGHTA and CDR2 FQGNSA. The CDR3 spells CASSPSGTGGSGNTIYF. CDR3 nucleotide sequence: TGTGCCAGCAGCCCCTCTGGGACAGGGGGCTCTGGAAACACCATATATTTT.

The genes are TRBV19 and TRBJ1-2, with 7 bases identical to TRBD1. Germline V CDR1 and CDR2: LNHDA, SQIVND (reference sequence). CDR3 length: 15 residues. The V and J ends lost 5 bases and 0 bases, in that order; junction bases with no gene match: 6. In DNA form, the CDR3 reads TGTGCCAGTAGTTGGACAGGACAAGCTAACTATGGCTACACCTTC. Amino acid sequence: CASSWTGQANYGYTF.

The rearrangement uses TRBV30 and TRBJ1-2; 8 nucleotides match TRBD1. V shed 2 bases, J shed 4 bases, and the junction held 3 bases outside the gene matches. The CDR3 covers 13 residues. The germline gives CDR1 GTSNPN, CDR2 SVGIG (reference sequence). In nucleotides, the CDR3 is TGTGCCTGGAGTAATACAGGGGGCTATGGCTACACCTTC. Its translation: CAWSNTGGYGYTF. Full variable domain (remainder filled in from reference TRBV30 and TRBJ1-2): SQTIHQWPATLVQPVGSPLSLECTVEGTSNPNLYWYRQAAGRGLQLLFYSVGIGQISSEVPQNLSASRPQDRQFILSSKKLLLSDSGFYLCAWSNTGGYGYTFGSGTRLTVV.